These 30 T cell receptor beta chains came from one sample sequenced in a study of regulatory and conventional T cells in RAG deficiency. Genomic DNA came from blood conventional CD4+ T cells gated CD25-low CD127-high. TCRdb's copy holds only in-frame clones and misses some; the assay was immunoSEQ multiplex PCR. The data show about 34,000 clones, 75% to 80% seen once. These data are also associated with another study on regulatory T cells. As that study records: Primers: 52 TRBV forward and 13 TRBJ reverse.

The sample was CD4+ effector T cells sorted from blood. These receptors all stem from a human donor in good health.

Turning to this clone: Other nucleotide sequences from this sample produce the same CDR3. The J gene is TRBJ1-1, the V gene TRBV2; D possibly corresponds to TRBD1 (5 bases). The germline CDR1 and CDR2 sequences are SNHLY and FYNNEI. Trimming removed 4 bases from V and 1 base from J, with 7 bases in between. The CDR3 extends over 13 amino acids. CDR3 sequence (DNA): TGTGCCAGCAGTGTAGGGGAGAACACTGAAGCTTTCTTT. It translates to CASSVGENTEAFF.

The gene calls are TRBV5-1 and TRBJ2-1, with 7 positions matching TRBD2. With V trimmed by 0 bases and J by 3 bases, 3 bases remained unmatched. The CDR3 loop spans 15 amino acids. Per the germline V gene, CDR1 is SGHRS and CDR2 is YFSETQ. DNA for the CDR3: TGCGCCAGCAGCTTGGCTCTAGCGGTCTACAATGAGCAGTTCTTC. Protein product: CASSLALAVYNEQFF.

In its sample, this clone was seen a few times. The CDR3 sequence: CASSPGHTNEKLFF. The CDR3 DNA reads TGTGCCAGCAGCCCCGGGCACACTAATGAAAAACTGTTTTTT. The rearrangement uses TRBV7-3 and TRBJ1-4; D is unresolved. The CDR3 has 14 amino acids. Between the trimmed V and J ends, which lost 5 bases and 2 bases, there was a span of 9 bases. Germline CDR1 reads SGHTA; CDR2 reads FQGTGA.

This chain connects TRBV15 to TRBJ2-7; D is undetermined. The length of the CDR3 is 13 residues. Germline loops: CDR1 LNHNV, CDR2 YYDKDF (reference sequence). Trimming stripped 4 bases from V and 2 bases from J, with 9 bases between. CDR3 nucleotide sequence: TGTGCCACCAGCAAGGACGTTGCCTACGAGCAGTACTTC. It is translated as CATSKDVAYEQYF.

This chain connects TRBV18 to TRBJ2-3, with a possible D match to TRBD1 (8 bases). This CDR3 has 16 residues. Trimming took off 2 bases at V and 2 bases at J, with 14 bases between the two ends. The germline gives CDR1 KGHSH, CDR2 LQKENI. DNA of the CDR3: TGTGCCAGCTCACCATTTACAGGGGGGGTCACAGATACGCAGTATTTT. It codes for CASSPFTGGVTDTQYF.

This clone was recorded a few times. The chain combines TRBV19 with TRBJ1-5, with D hard to call. Germline V gene data show CDR1 as LNHDA and CDR2 as SQIVND (reference sequence). V was shortened by 6 bases and J by 6 bases, with 12 bases between the two germline ends. This CDR3 region has 13 residues. Written as DNA, the CDR3 is TGTGCCAGTAGCGAGGTTTGGAGTCAGCCCCAGCATTTT. Translating it yields CASSEVWSQPQHF.

This clone was recorded a few times. This chain joins TRBV29-1 and TRBJ1-1; D uncertain. Germline lookup yields CDR1 SQVTM and CDR2 ANQGSEA. The CDR3 loop spans 12 amino acids. Trimming left V 3 bases short and J 1 base short, with 6 bases between. CDR3 coding DNA: TGCAGCGTTGACGCGACGAACACTGAAGCTTTCTTT. Translation: CSVDATNTEAFF. Variable domain in full (rest from reference TRBV29-1 and TRBJ1-1): SAVISQKPSRDICQRGTSLTIQCQVDSQVTMMFWYRQQPGQSLTLIATANQGSEATYESGFVIDKFPISRPNLTFSTLTVSNMSPEDSSIYLCSVDATNTEAFFGQGTRLTVV.

In this sample, this clone turned up once. The chain uses TRBV15 and TRBJ1-2, with D tentatively TRBD1 (6 bases). The V gene's germline CDR1 is LNHNV and CDR2 YYDKDF (reference sequence). The CDR3 extends over 14 amino acids. The V and J ends lost 4 bases and 3 bases respectively, with 12 bases between them. The CDR3 sequence is CATSTLGADYGYTF. The CDR3 DNA follows: TGTGCCACCAGCACGCTGGGGGCAGACTATGGCTACACCTTC.

V is TRBV7-8 and J is TRBJ1-2, with 10 bases matching TRBD1. The V segment lost 4 bases and the J segment 4 bases; nucleotides outside the gene matches: 3. In germline, CDR1 is SGHVS, CDR2 FQNEAQ. The CDR3 has 14 amino acids. The CDR3 coding sequence is TGTGCCAGCAGCTCTAGGACAGGGGGCTATGGCTACACCTTC. It specifies CASSSRTGGYGYTF.

The V call is TRBV6-1, the J call TRBJ2-1; possibly TRBD1 for D (5 bases). CDR3 length: 14 amino acids. Germline values: CDR1 MNHNS, CDR2 SASEGT. With 4 bases removed from V and 7 bases from J, the gap between germline ends came to 14 bases. CDR3 residues: CASSARTPHNEQFF. CDR3 DNA sequence: TGTGCCAGCAGTGCCAGGACACCCCATAATGAGCAGTTCTTC.

This sequence joins TRBV12-5 and TRBJ1-1; 7 bases line up with TRBD1. Germline values: CDR1 LGHNT, CDR2 FRNRAP. V trimming: 1 base; J trimming: 1 base; junction bases outside the gene matches: 0. This CDR3 comprises 14 residues. The CDR3 DNA is TGTGCTAGTGGTTTGGGGACAGGGAACACTGAAGCTTTCTTT. Amino acids: CASGLGTGNTEAFF.

The chain carries TRBV7-3 and TRBJ2-3, with D possibly TRBD2 on 6 matching bases. V was cut by 0 bases and J by 3 bases, with 16 bases left in between. The CDR3 runs 17 residues. Germline V lookup: CDR1 SGHTA, CDR2 FQGTGA. The CDR3 bases are TGTGCCAGCAGCTTAACGATGTCTAGCGAGGGTACAGATACGCAGTATTTT. Its translation: CASSLTMSSEGTDTQYF.

V usage is TRBV5-4 and J usage is TRBJ1-4; unclear D gene. Between the trimmed V and J ends, which lost 4 bases and 0 bases, there was a span of 7 bases. The CDR3 has 14 residues. Germline V gene lookup returns CDR1 SGHNT and CDR2 YYREEE (reference sequence). The CDR3 reads CASSLGATNEKLFF. CDR3 bases: TGTGCCAGCAGCCTCGGAGCAACTAATGAAAAACTGTTTTTT.

This clone was counted a single time. The chain recombines TRBV6-1 with TRBJ1-1; D is undetermined. Germline CDR1 reads MNHNS; CDR2 reads SASEGT. V was pared by 6 bases and J by 3 bases, with 14 bases between. The CDR3 loop spans 14 amino acids. The CDR3 DNA reads as TGTGCCAGCAGCTTTGGAGGGTTGGACACTGAAGCTTTCTTT. It encodes CASSFGGLDTEAFF.

The chain has TRBV5-1 and TRBJ2-5; 8 nucleotides align to TRBD2. J was trimmed by 5 bases and V by 0 bases; bases with no gene match: 6. This CDR3 has 15 residues. The germline V gene has CDR1 SGHRS and CDR2 YFSETQ. CDR3 loop: CASSLAPGGPETQYF. In DNA form, the CDR3 reads TGCGCCAGCAGCTTGGCCCCGGGGGGGCCGGAGACCCAGTACTTC. The full variable domain, in which reference TRBV5-1 and TRBJ2-5 provide the parts outside the CDR3, is KAGVTQTPRYLIKTRGQQVTLSCSPISGHRSVSWYQQTPGQGLQFLFEYFSETQRNKGNFPGRFSGRQFSNSRSEMNVSTLELGDSALYLCASSLAPGGPETQYFGPGTRLLVL.

This sequence joins TRBV5-5 and TRBJ2-7; D gene ambiguous. There are 14 residues in the CDR3. Germline-derived CDR1 and CDR2 are SGHKS and YYEKEE (reference sequence). Trimming pared 4 bases from V and 7 bases from J, leaving 18 bases between. CDR3: CASSPAQRLGEQYF. In DNA form, the CDR3 reads TGTGCCAGCAGCCCGGCCCAGAGGTTAGGGGAGCAGTACTTC.

The genes are TRBV30 and TRBJ1-1; D uncertain. CDR1 and CDR2 from the germline V gene are GTSNPN and SVGIG (reference sequence). Trimming stripped 0 bases from V and 0 bases from J, with 8 bases between. CDR3 length: 14 residues. The DNA of the CDR3 is TGTGCCTGGAGTGTGAAGGTAATGAACACTGAAGCTTTCTTT. It translates to CAWSVKVMNTEAFF.

The chain uses TRBV2 and TRBJ1-1; the D gene is possibly TRBD1 (5 bases). The V end lost 8 bases, the J end lost 7 bases, and 20 bases lay between the germline ends. The CDR3 runs 14 residues. Germline loops: CDR1 SNHLY, CDR2 FYNNEI. This CDR3 reads CASGRDRNLDEAFF. CDR3 nucleotide sequence: TGTGCCAGCGGAAGGGACCGAAATCTAGATGAAGCTTTCTTT.

The chain employs TRBV6-5 and TRBJ2-7; perhaps TRBD2 as D (6 bases). Deletions cut 5 bases from V and 0 bases from J, with 14 bases between. The CDR3 sequence is 15 residues long. Germline V CDR1 and CDR2: MNHEY, SVGAGI. The CDR3 protein is CASSPDTGGSYEQYF. CDR3 DNA sequence: TGTGCCAGCAGTCCCGACACCGGGGGCTCCTACGAGCAGTACTTC.

This sequence joins TRBV6-6 and TRBJ2-1; 11 positions match TRBD2. With V trimmed by 5 bases and J by 7 bases, 10 bases remained unmatched. The CDR3 consists of 16 residues. Per germline, CDR1 MNHNY and CDR2 SVGAGI (reference sequence). The CDR3 DNA follows: TGTGCCAGCAGTCTATTACTAGCGGGGGCTGGGAATGAGCAGTTCTTC. Residues: CASSLLLAGAGNEQFF.

The chain joins TRBV5-1 to TRBJ2-7; the D gene is possibly TRBD2 (5 bases). This CDR3 is 15 amino acids long. Trimming shortened V by 0 bases and J by 3 bases, and 13 bases separated the two germline ends. CDR1 is SGHRS, CDR2 YFSETQ, per germline. The CDR3 nucleotides are TGCGCCAGCAGCTTGGACTGGGCCGGAGGCTACGAGCAGTACTTC. Translated, it gives CASSLDWAGGYEQYF.

This clone was seen a handful of times. The V gene is TRBV11-3, the J gene TRBJ2-2; 7 bases map to TRBD1. Trimming cost V 2 bases and J 0 bases; bases outside gene matches: 0. CDR3 length equals 15 residues. Germline V CDR1 and CDR2: SGHNT, YENEEA. The CDR3 DNA sequence: TGTGCCAGCAGCTTACAGGGGGCGAACACCGGGGAGCTGTTTTTT. Translating gives CASSLQGANTGELFF.

This chain connects TRBV28 to TRBJ2-3; possibly TRBD1 or TRBD2 for D (6 bases each). The CDR3 is 15 amino acids. V was shortened by 4 bases and J by 0 bases, with 11 bases between the two germline ends. Per germline, CDR1 MDHEN and CDR2 SYDVKM. CDR3 nucleotide sequence: TGTGCCAGCAGTTGGAGGGGGGCAAGCACAGATACGCAGTATTTT. It encodes CASSWRGASTDTQYF.

V gene TRBV5-6 combines with J gene TRBJ1-6; no firm D call. Trimming shortened V by 3 bases and J by 0 bases, and 16 bases separated the two germline ends. CDR3 length: 18 residues. Germline assignment: CDR1 SGHDT and CDR2 YYEEEE. The chain's CDR3 is CASSSTWSKSSYNSPLHF. The DNA for the CDR3 is TGTGCCAGCAGCTCTACCTGGAGTAAGAGCTCCTATAATTCACCCCTCCACTTT.

This chain joins TRBV13 and TRBJ2-1; maybe TRBD1 (6 bases). This CDR3 comprises 15 residues. CDR1 PRHDT and CDR2 FYEKMQ come from the germline V gene (reference sequence). The V gene lost 1 base and the J gene lost 8 bases, with 15 bases spanning the gap. CDR3 sequence: CASSLETGISYEQFF. The CDR3 nucleotides are TGTGCCAGCAGCTTAGAAACAGGGATTAGTTATGAGCAGTTCTTC.

The gene calls are TRBV5-1 and TRBJ2-5; 7 nucleotides match TRBD2. Germline V CDR1 and CDR2: SGHRS, YFSETQ. This CDR3 is built from 15 residues. V trimming: 4 bases; J trimming: 4 bases; junction bases outside the gene matches: 10. The CDR3 nucleotides are TGCGCCAGCAGCGGGGGGGAACCACCCCGAGAGACCCAGTACTTC. Translated: CASSGGEPPRETQYF.

V usage is TRBV30 and J usage is TRBJ2-3; D may be TRBD2 (5 bases). The CDR3 loop spans 13 amino acids. Trimming took off 3 bases at V and 3 bases at J, with 10 bases between the two ends. CDR1 is GTSNPN, CDR2 SVGIG, per germline (reference sequence). CDR3 nucleotide sequence: TGTGCCTGGAGAACGGGGTTGACAGATACGCAGTATTTT. Its translation is CAWRTGLTDTQYF.

This rearrangement joins TRBV11-2 to TRBJ2-2; either TRBD1 or TRBD2 may fit D (5 bases each). This CDR3 is built from 17 residues. The V gene lost 2 bases and the J gene lost 1 base, with 14 bases spanning the gap. CDR1 is SGHAT and CDR2 is FQNNGV in the germline V gene. CDR3 nucleotide sequence: TGTGCCAGCAGCTTACGGGGCCCAGGGAGGAACACCGGGGAGCTGTTTTTT. Its translation is CASSLRGPGRNTGELFF.

This chain links TRBV5-1 with TRBJ1-5; 8 positions match TRBD1. Per the germline V gene, CDR1 is SGHRS and CDR2 is YFSETQ. Trimming cost V 2 bases and J 8 bases; bases outside gene matches: 6. The CDR3 has 14 amino acids. CDR3 sequence reads: CASSFGTGAEPQHF. CDR3 nucleotides: TGCGCCAGCAGCTTCGGGACAGGCGCGGAGCCCCAGCATTTT.

The chain couples TRBV5-6 to TRBJ1-2; D gene ambiguous. V was pared by 4 bases and J by 1 base, with 11 bases between. This CDR3 region has 14 residues. CDR1 and CDR2 (germline): SGHDT, YYEEEE. For the CDR3, the DNA is TGTGCCAGCAGCCCTGGTCCCGATAACTATGGCTACACCTTC. Its translation is CASSPGPDNYGYTF.